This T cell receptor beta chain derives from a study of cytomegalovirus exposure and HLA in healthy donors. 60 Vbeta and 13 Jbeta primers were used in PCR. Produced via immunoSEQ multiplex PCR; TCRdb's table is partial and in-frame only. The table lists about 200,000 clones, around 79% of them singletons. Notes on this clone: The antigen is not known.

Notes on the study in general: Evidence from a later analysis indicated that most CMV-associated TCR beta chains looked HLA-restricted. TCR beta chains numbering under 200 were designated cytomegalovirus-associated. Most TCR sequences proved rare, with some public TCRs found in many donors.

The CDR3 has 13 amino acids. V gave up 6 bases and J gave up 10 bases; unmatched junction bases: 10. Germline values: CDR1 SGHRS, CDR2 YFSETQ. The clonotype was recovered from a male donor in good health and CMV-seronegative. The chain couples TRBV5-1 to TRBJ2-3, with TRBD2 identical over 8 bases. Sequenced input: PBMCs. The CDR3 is CASTGRDGPSQYF. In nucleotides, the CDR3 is TGCGCCAGCACCGGGAGGGACGGCCCTTCGCAGTATTTT. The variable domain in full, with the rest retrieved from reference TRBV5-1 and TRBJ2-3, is KAGVTQTPRYLIKTRGQQVTLSCSPISGHRSVSWYQQTPGQGLQFLFEYFSETQRNKGNFPGRFSGRQFSNSRSEMNVSTLELGDSALYLCASTGRDGPSQYFGPGTRLTVL.